The clone carrying this TCR beta chain was observed a few times. Authors' data handling: Using reference gene primer amplification, nucleated cell counts were estimated. Some clones are missing from TCRdb's copy, which holds only in-frame ones; the method was immunoSEQ multiplex PCR. V and J calls plus clone size are reproduced from that table; the DNA served to infer D and trimming. The sample holds 300,000 to 400,000 clones, around 86% seen once. This sample stems from a study of blood T cell repertoires in COVID-19. Study summary: Some COVID-19 samples were acute and others convalescent; all came from the United States, Italy and Spain. PBMCs, B-cell-depleted T cells, or T cells provided the cDNA or gDNA that made up the material.

The CDR3 is made up of 13 amino acids. Germline assignment: CDR1 SGHDT and CDR2 YYEEEE. V was shortened by 5 bases and J by 4 bases, with 12 bases between the two germline ends. The sequenced sample was peripheral blood. The V and J genes are TRBV5-6 and TRBJ1-2, with a weak D call TRBD1 (5 bases). The TCR was taken from a man in his fifties or sixties with active or convalescent COVID-19. The DNA of the CDR3 is TGTGCCAGCAGTAAGACAGAACTCTATGGCTACACCTTC. Translated, it gives CASSKTELYGYTF.